This T cell receptor beta chain was documented in a study of shared clonotypes between healthy human individuals. Every one of the donors was a Caucasian adult that lived in Nashville, Tennessee. With respect to this clone: The antigen remains unidentified. The identical CDR3 is also encoded by other nucleotide sequences in the sample.

Study-wide findings and caveats: A small donor pool kept down the genetic and exposure-history diversity that was represented.

Libraries were prepared by immunoSEQ multiplex PCR; TCRdb keeps only in-frame clonotypes and omits some of them. The sample has about 2.4 million clones, approximately 94% seen once. Trimming pared 4 bases from V and 5 bases from J, leaving 8 bases between. This CDR3 comprises 12 residues. The germline gives CDR1 LNHDA, CDR2 SQIVND (reference sequence). V is TRBV19 and J is TRBJ1-2, with D possibly TRBD1 on 5 matching bases. Material: naive CD4+ T cells from PBMCs. Sample subset: CD45RA+ positively selected. This TCR came from a man younger than 35 in good health. Some clones in this sample may be carry-over from other donors' samples. CDR3 nucleotides: TGTGCCAGTAGTAATCAGGGATATGGCTACACCTTC. It encodes CASSNQGYGYTF.